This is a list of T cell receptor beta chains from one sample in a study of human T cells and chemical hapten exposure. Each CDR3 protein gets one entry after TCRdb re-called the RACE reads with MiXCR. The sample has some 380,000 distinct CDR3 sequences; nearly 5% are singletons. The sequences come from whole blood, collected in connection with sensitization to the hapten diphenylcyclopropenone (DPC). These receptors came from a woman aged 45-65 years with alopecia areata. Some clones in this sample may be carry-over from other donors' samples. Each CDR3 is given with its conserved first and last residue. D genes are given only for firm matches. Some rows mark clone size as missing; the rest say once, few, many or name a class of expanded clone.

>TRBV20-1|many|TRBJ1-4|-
CSARLDGLNEKLFF
TGCAGTGCTAGGCTAGACGGGCTTAATGAAAAACTGTTTTTT
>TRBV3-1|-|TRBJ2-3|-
CASSPGGKDTQYF
TGTGCCAGCAGCCCCGGCGGCAAGGATACGCAGTATTTT
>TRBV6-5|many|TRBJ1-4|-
CASSSSATNEKLFF
TGTGCCAGCAGCAGCAGTGCAACTAATGAAAAACTGTTTTTT
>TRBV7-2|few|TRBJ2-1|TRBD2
CASSSSGRGRSYNEQFF
TGTGCCAGCAGTTCCAGCGGGAGGGGCCGGTCCTACAATGAGCAGTTCTTC
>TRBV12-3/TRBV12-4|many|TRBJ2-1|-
CASSRDNEQFF
TGTGCCAGCAGCCGGGACAATGAGCAGTTCTTC
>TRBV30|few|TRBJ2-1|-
CAWSVRTTNEQFF
TGTGCCTGGAGTGTTAGGACTACCAATGAGCAGTTCTTC
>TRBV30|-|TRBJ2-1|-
CAWSTRGRRPYNEQFF
TGTGCCTGGAGTACTCGGGGGAGGAGGCCCTACAATGAGCAGTTCTTC
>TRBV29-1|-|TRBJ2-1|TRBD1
CSVESRGSYNEQFF
TGCAGCGTTGAATCCAGGGGGTCCTACAATGAGCAGTTCTTC
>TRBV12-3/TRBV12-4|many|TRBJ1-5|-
CASSFSRGNQPQHF
TGTGCCAGCAGTTTTAGCAGGGGCAATCAGCCCCAGCATTTT
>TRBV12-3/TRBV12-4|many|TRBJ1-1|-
CASSRTANTEAFF
TGTGCCAGCTCACGAACCGCGAACACTGAAGCTTTCTTT
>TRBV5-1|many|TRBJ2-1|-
CASSLDSNEQFF
TGCGCCAGCAGCTTGGACTCCAATGAGCAGTTCTTC
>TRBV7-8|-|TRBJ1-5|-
CASGDIGQPQHF
TGTGCCAGCGGGGACATAGGTCAGCCCCAGCATTTT
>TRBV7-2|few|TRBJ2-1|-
CASSLGLNYNEQFF
TGTGCCAGCAGCTTAGGTCTAAATTACAATGAGCAGTTCTTC
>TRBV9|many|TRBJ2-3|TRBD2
CASSVSGRTTTDTQYF
TGTGCCAGCAGCGTAAGCGGGAGGACTACCACAGATACGCAGTATTTT
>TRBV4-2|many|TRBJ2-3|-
CASSQDNPDTQYF
TGTGCCAGCAGCCAAGATAACCCAGATACGCAGTATTTT
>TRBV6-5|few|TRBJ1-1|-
CASRPEGTVIEAFF
TGTGCCAGCAGACCCGAGGGTACGGTAATTGAAGCTTTCTTT
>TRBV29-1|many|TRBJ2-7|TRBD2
CSVEVAGVYEQYF
TGCAGCGTTGAAGTCGCGGGAGTGTACGAGCAGTACTTC
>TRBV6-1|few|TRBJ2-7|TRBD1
CASSQRQGQSEQYF
TGTGCCAGCAGTCAGCGACAGGGTCAATCGGAGCAGTACTTC
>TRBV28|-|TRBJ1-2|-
CASSQGQNNYGYTF
TGTGCCAGCAGTCAGGGGCAGAATAACTATGGCTACACCTTC
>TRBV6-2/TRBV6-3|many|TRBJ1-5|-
CASSYMDSNQPQHF
TGTGCCAGCAGTTACATGGACAGCAATCAGCCCCAGCATTTT
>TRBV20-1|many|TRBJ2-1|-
CSASILTGNEQFF
TGCAGTGCTAGTATCCTCACGGGAAATGAGCAGTTCTTC
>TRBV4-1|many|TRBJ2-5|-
CASSQVYEAFQETQYF
TGCGCCAGCAGCCAAGTCTATGAAGCCTTCCAAGAGACCCAGTACTTC